These 27 T cell receptor beta chains came from one sample sequenced in a study of OX40 agonist ivuxolimab in advanced cancers. Only in-frame clones appear in the TCRdb table, and some are missing; sequencing was by immunoSEQ multiplex PCR. Of around 29,000 clones in the sample, 85% are singletons; the top ten hold nearly 50%. Sequences were derived from CD4+ or CD8+ T cells sorted from blood, sampled in a trial of the OX40 agonist ivuxolimab. The receptors come from an adult with an advanced solid tumor such as melanoma, head and neck, liver or kidney cancer.

The rearrangement uses TRBV4-2 and TRBJ2-1; 10 bases are a match to TRBD1. CDR1 and CDR2 (germline): LGHNA, YNFKEQ. CDR3 length equals 17 residues. V lost 4 bases to trimming and J lost 6 bases; unmatched junction nucleotides: 12. The CDR3 loop reads CASSLTDGQGEGNEQFF. The CDR3 nucleotides read TGTGCCAGCAGCCTGACGGATGGACAGGGGGAGGGCAATGAGCAGTTCTTC.

J is TRBJ2-7 and V is TRBV6-5; TRBD1 matches 9 bases. J gave up 3 bases and V 4 bases, and 4 bases lay outside the gene matches. CDR1 MNHEY and CDR2 SVGAGI come from the germline V gene. CDR3 length: 14 residues. The CDR3 nucleotides are TGTGCCAGCAGTTTCCGGGACAGGGTCTACGAGCAGTACTTC. This codes for CASSFRDRVYEQYF.

V and J are TRBV27 and TRBJ2-5; 10 nucleotides line up with TRBD2. The CDR3 contains 14 residues. Germline-derived CDR1 and CDR2 are MNHEY and SMNVEV (reference sequence). Trimming cost V 5 bases and J 4 bases; bases outside gene matches: 4. CDR3 loop: CASSTSGVGETQYF. CDR3 sequence (DNA): TGTGCCAGCAGTACTAGCGGGGTAGGAGAGACCCAGTACTTC.

In its sample, this clone was seen once. V and J are TRBV4-1 and TRBJ1-5; TRBD1 might be the D (6 bases). Germline V gives CDR1 MGHRA, CDR2 YSYEKL. This CDR3 spans 15 amino acids. The V gene lost 3 bases and the J gene lost 6 bases, with 15 bases spanning the gap. In nucleotides, the CDR3 is TGCGCCAGCAGCCAGGTAGGGGGGCCGGGTCAGCCCCAGCATTTT. It yields the protein CASSQVGGPGQPQHF.

The chain recombines TRBV27 with TRBJ1-4; a possible D gene is TRBD1 (5 bases). Germline-derived CDR1 and CDR2 are MNHEY and SMNVEV (reference sequence). The CDR3 has 15 amino acids. The V and J ends lost 4 bases and 7 bases respectively, with 16 bases between them. This chain's CDR3 is CASSSLRGGIEKLFF. CDR3 sequence (DNA): TGTGCCAGCAGTTCCCTTCGCGGGGGAATTGAAAAACTGTTTTTT.

The chain links TRBV27 to TRBJ2-1; D remains ambiguous. There are 12 residues in the CDR3. Germline CDR1 MNHEY, CDR2 SMNVEV (reference sequence). Between the trimmed V and J ends, which lost 8 bases and 4 bases, there was a span of 9 bases. CDR3 sequence reads: CASGLLYNEQFF. The DNA of the CDR3 is TGTGCCAGCGGCCTCCTATACAATGAGCAGTTCTTC.

V and J are TRBV7-9 and TRBJ2-3, with D perhaps matching TRBD2 (6 bases). Germline values: CDR1 SEHNR, CDR2 FQNEAQ (reference sequence). The length of the CDR3 is 15 residues. Trimming pared 1 base from V and 2 bases from J, leaving 10 bases between. Written as DNA, the CDR3 is TGTGCCAGCAGCTTAGGGGACTGGGACACAGATACGCAGTATTTT. This sequence encodes CASSLGDWDTDTQYF.

This clone was seen a few times. The gene calls are TRBV28 and TRBJ1-5; 7 positions match TRBD1. The CDR3 has 15 amino acids. Losses at the gene ends were 6 bases for V and 7 bases for J; bases not matched to a gene: 12. Germline loops: CDR1 MDHEN, CDR2 SYDVKM. In nucleotides, the CDR3 is TGTGCCAGCAGCTTAGGCAACAGGGGATCGCAGCCCCAGCATTTT. Translating gives CASSLGNRGSQPQHF.

V is TRBV28 and J is TRBJ1-2, with TRBD1 matching 7 bases. This CDR3 spans 14 amino acids. V lost 2 bases, J lost 3 bases, and 3 bases stayed unmatched. Germline CDR1 MDHEN, CDR2 SYDVKM. The CDR3 coding sequence is TGTGCCAGCAGTTTAGGGACAGCCTACTATGGCTACACCTTC. Its translation: CASSLGTAYYGYTF.

This chain connects TRBV28 to TRBJ1-2; weak D call: TRBD1 (5 bases). CDR3 length: 15 amino acids. V was clipped by 3 bases and J by 3 bases, with 14 bases between them. Germline assignment: CDR1 MDHEN and CDR2 SYDVKM. This chain's CDR3 is CASSLPLGGDYGYTF. CDR3 DNA: TGTGCCAGCAGTTTGCCATTGGGGGGGGACTATGGCTACACCTTC.

The chain recombines TRBV27 with TRBJ2-6, with D uncertain. The CDR3 is 16 amino acids. V was shortened by 5 bases and J by 1 base, with 12 bases between the two germline ends. The V gene's germline CDR1 is MNHEY and CDR2 SMNVEV (reference sequence). The CDR3 DNA reads as TGTGCCAGCAGTCCCTGGGCCTTGTCTGGGGCCAACGTCCTGACTTTC. This gives the protein CASSPWALSGANVLTF. Full variable domain (missing parts from reference TRBV27 and TRBJ2-6): EAQVTQNPRYLITVTGKKLTVTCSQNMNHEYMSWYRQDPGLGLRQIYYSMNVEVTDKGDVPEGYKVSRKEKRNFPLILESPSPNQTSLYFCASSPWALSGANVLTFGAGSRLTVL.

The chain has TRBV4-1 and TRBJ2-4; D is tentatively TRBD1 or TRBD2 (5 bases each). The CDR3 is made up of 17 amino acids. Trimming shortened V by 0 bases and J by 3 bases, and 15 bases separated the two germline ends. Per germline, CDR1 MGHRA and CDR2 YSYEKL. The CDR3 DNA sequence: TGCGCCAGCAGCCAAGAGGTAATCCGGGGCGACAAAAACATTCAGTACTTC. Translation: CASSQEVIRGDKNIQYF.

This rearrangement joins TRBV5-1 to TRBJ2-7, with 8 bases fitting TRBD1. Germline V gene lookup returns CDR1 SGHRS and CDR2 YFSETQ. V lost 0 bases and J lost 3; bases outside the gene matches: 5. CDR3 length equals 15 residues. The CDR3 protein is CASSLEGTGFYEQYF. In nucleotides, the CDR3 is TGCGCCAGCAGCTTGGAGGGGACAGGTTTCTACGAGCAGTACTTC. Looking up the rest from reference TRBV5-1 and TRBJ2-7 gives the full variable domain: KAGVTQTPRYLIKTRGQQVTLSCSPISGHRSVSWYQQTPGQGLQFLFEYFSETQRNKGNFPGRFSGRQFSNSRSEMNVSTLELGDSALYLCASSLEGTGFYEQYFGPGTRLTVT.

The J gene is TRBJ1-5, the V gene TRBV19; 7 bases are shared with TRBD1. Trimming removed 4 bases from V and 5 bases from J; junction bases left unmatched: 8. Germline V lookup: CDR1 LNHDA, CDR2 SQIVND (reference sequence). This CDR3 spans 15 amino acids. This chain's CDR3 is CASSNRDRPYQPQHF. In DNA form, the CDR3 reads TGTGCCAGTAGTAACCGGGACAGACCCTATCAGCCCCAGCATTTT.

The rearrangement uses TRBV9 and TRBJ2-7, with TRBD1 matching over 9 bases. V lost 4 bases and J lost 2; bases outside the gene matches: 10. The CDR3 spans 16 residues. The germline CDR1 and CDR2 sequences are SGDLS and YYNGEE. This chain's CDR3 is CASSPRTGEGPYEQYF. DNA for the CDR3: TGTGCCAGCAGCCCGAGGACAGGGGAAGGCCCCTACGAGCAGTACTTC.

CDR3 in DNA: TGTGCCAGCAGTCAATCCGGGATAGCCGGCTACGAGCAGTACTTC. Its protein is CASSQSGIAGYEQYF. V usage is TRBV28 and J usage is TRBJ2-7, with D tentatively TRBD2 (5 bases). Trimming removed 5 bases at V and 3 bases at J, with 17 bases between. This CDR3 contains 15 residues. Germline V gene sequence: CDR1 MDHEN, CDR2 SYDVKM.

The J gene is TRBJ1-3, the V gene TRBV5-1; D is unclear. Germline values: CDR1 SGHRS, CDR2 YFSETQ. With 0 bases removed from V and 0 bases from J, the gap between germline ends came to 7 bases. This CDR3 region has 15 residues. CDR3 bases: TGCGCCAGCAGCTTGGTGGGCAGCTCTGGAAACACCATATATTTT. Protein: CASSLVGSSGNTIYF.

This clone has more than one count but fewer than ten. This rearrangement joins TRBV7-3 to TRBJ2-3; 7 bases map to TRBD2. This CDR3 is 15 amino acids long. Germline V gene sequence: CDR1 SGHTA, CDR2 FQGTGA. V was clipped by 5 bases and J by 7 bases; unmatched bases: 12. CDR3 protein: CASSDQGLSGNTQYF. The CDR3 DNA is TGTGCCAGCAGCGACCAGGGACTGAGCGGGAATACGCAGTATTTT.

This clone was seen only once. The V and J genes are TRBV9 and TRBJ2-7; D not certain. The germline gives CDR1 SGDLS, CDR2 YYNGEE. CDR3 length: 12 amino acids. With 3 bases removed from V and 3 bases from J, the gap between germline ends came to 7 bases. The CDR3 protein is CASSGHNYEQYF. In DNA, the CDR3 is TGTGCCAGCAGCGGGCATAACTACGAGCAGTACTTC.

This clone was found many times. The chain uses TRBV6-1 and TRBJ2-7; D possibly corresponds to TRBD1 (6 bases). Germline lookup yields CDR1 MNHNS and CDR2 SASEGT. The CDR3 length is 13 residues. Trimming cost V 3 bases and J 3 bases, with 9 bases left between them. The CDR3 spells CASSDTQGYEQYF. In DNA form, the CDR3 reads TGTGCCAGCAGTGACACACAGGGCTACGAGCAGTACTTC.

V and J are TRBV7-9 and TRBJ2-7, with unresolved D. Germline V lookup: CDR1 SEHNR, CDR2 FQNEAQ (reference sequence). This CDR3 region has 13 residues. V was clipped by 5 bases and J by 5 bases, with 13 bases between them. The CDR3 DNA is TGTGCCAGCAGCCGCTACCCCAAACACGAGCAGTACTTC. Translation: CASSRYPKHEQYF.

J is TRBJ2-2 and V is TRBV2; TRBD1 is a possible D gene (7 bases). In germline, CDR1 is SNHLY, CDR2 FYNNEI. V lost 4 bases, J lost 13 bases, and 13 bases lay in between. The CDR3 is made up of 12 amino acids. CDR3 sequence reads: CASSGGDSGLFF. In DNA form, the CDR3 reads TGTGCCAGCAGTGGGGGGGACAGTGGGCTGTTTTTT.

V and J are TRBV4-3 and TRBJ1-2; D perhaps matches TRBD1 (5 bases). The V gene lost 1 base and the J gene lost 2 bases, with 14 bases spanning the gap. The CDR3 covers 16 residues. Per germline, CDR1 LGHNA and CDR2 YSLEER. This CDR3 reads CASSQVPPGPNYGYTF. The CDR3 DNA sequence: TGCGCCAGCAGCCAAGTTCCCCCAGGGCCCAACTATGGCTACACCTTC.

The V gene is TRBV9, the J gene TRBJ2-1, with unresolved D. Germline loops: CDR1 SGDLS, CDR2 YYNGEE. V was cut by 3 bases and J by 2 bases, with 15 bases left in between. This CDR3 region has 16 residues. CDR3 coding DNA: TGTGCCAGCAGCGCCGGTGCGTCCTTCACCTACAATGAGCAGTTCTTC. Translated, it gives CASSAGASFTYNEQFF.

The chain couples TRBV7-9 to TRBJ1-1; the D gene is possibly TRBD1 (6 bases). V lost 5 bases and J 6 bases, leaving 10 bases between the germline ends. The germline gives CDR1 SEHNR, CDR2 FQNEAQ (reference sequence). CDR3 length equals 12 residues. The CDR3 is CASSKQGAEAFF. As DNA, the CDR3 is TGTGCCAGCAGCAAACAGGGAGCTGAAGCTTTCTTT.

J is TRBJ1-2 and V is TRBV5-1, with a possible D match to TRBD1 (5 bases). The germline gives CDR1 SGHRS, CDR2 YFSETQ. CDR3 length: 15 residues. Trimming removed 0 bases at V and 5 bases at J, with 14 bases between. As DNA, the CDR3 is TGCGCCAGCAGCTTGGTCCTGGGGCAGGATTATGGCTACACCTTC. This gives the protein CASSLVLGQDYGYTF.

J is TRBJ1-2 and V is TRBV29-1; 7 positions match TRBD1. This CDR3 is built from 13 residues. The V gene end was trimmed by 7 bases and the J gene end by 4 bases; junction bases not matched to a gene: 9. CDR1 and CDR2 from the germline V gene are SQVTM and ANQGSEA. The CDR3 reads CSAGQEPPYGYTF. The CDR3 DNA follows: TGCAGCGCCGGACAGGAGCCTCCCTATGGCTACACCTTC.